This TCR beta chain came from a study of T-cell reconstitution after alpha-beta-depleted transplantation in children. Study conclusions and caveats: A year had passed since transplant, and T-cell counts and diversity by then came mostly from newly produced T cells.

The CDR3 contains 18 residues. CDR1 is LGHNA and CDR2 is YNFKEQ in the germline V gene. With V trimmed by 4 bases and J by 4 bases, 15 bases remained unmatched. This clonotype appeared a few times. Its target is unknown. Preparation of the TCRbeta library involved a method that used unique molecular identifiers. Each CDR3 protein is one row after TCRdb ran MiXCR on the PCR reads. The repertoire holds hundreds of thousands of distinct CDR3 sequences, with roughly 13% as singletons. The material was PBMCs, mostly from graft donor cells, obtained 360 days after TCRalphabeta/CD19-depleted stem cell transplant. The sequence derives from a male patient between 5 and 17 years old who had a stem cell transplant for acute myeloid leukemia, so the T cells may come from the graft donor. The J gene is TRBJ2-7, the V gene TRBV4-2; 11 nucleotides match TRBD2. CDR3 bases: TGTGCCAGCAGCCCGACTAGCGGGATTGCCCTCGTGGGGTACGAGCAGTACTTC. It specifies CASSPTSGIALVGYEQYF.